What follows is one T cell receptor beta chain and its context. Germline CDR1 and CDR2: MNHNS and SASEGT. The length of the CDR3 is 14 residues. The germline V and J ends were trimmed by 0 bases and 6 bases, with 12 bases remaining between them. The data are from a study of cytomegalovirus exposure and HLA in healthy donors. PCR used 60 Vbeta primers and 13 Jbeta primers. Sequenced by immunoSEQ multiplex PCR; TCRdb stores in-frame clones only, minus some. This sample has 150,000 or so clones, with around 73% found just once. The sample taken for sequencing was PBMCs. The origin of this receptor is a young woman in good health and CMV-seronegative. The chain is built from TRBV6-1 and TRBJ2-7; maybe TRBD2 (6 bases). In DNA form, the CDR3 reads TGTGCCAGCAGTGAAGCTGGGGGGAAGGGCGAGCAGTACGTC. It codes for CASSEAGGKGEQYV.